This T cell receptor beta chain derives from a study of vaccination and CD4 T cells after COVID-19. About this clonotype: The target antigen is unknown.

V was pared by 6 bases and J by 4 bases, with 15 bases between. CDR3 length equals 14 residues. Sequenced with the Oncomine TCR Beta short-read assay was DNA taken from cultured CD4+ T cells. TCRdb recomputed calls from the PCR reads with MiXCR, one row per CDR3 protein. The sample records some 14,000 distinct CDR3 sequences, 50% to 60% being singletons. The treatment: roughly ten-day PBMC culture with coronavirus spike peptide pools or control peptides (ViraFEST assay). Sequences were derived from CD4+ T cells from blood, cultured in vitro, sampled before SARS-CoV-2 vaccination. The sequence came from a human donor who had recovered from COVID-19. The V and J genes are TRBV12-3 or TRBV12-4 and TRBJ1-1, with D possibly matching TRBD1 (5 bases). The CDR3 nucleotides read TGTGCCAGCAGCCAAATGGAGGGGACCACTGAAGCTTTCTTT. Translation gives CASSQMEGTTEAFF.